This TCR beta chain appears in the sequencing data of a study of beta chain features in type 1 diabetes. The germline V gene encodes CDR1 MDHEN and CDR2 SYDVKM. V was shortened by 6 bases and J by 7 bases, with 9 bases between the two germline ends. The CDR3 has 11 residues. Expressed TCRB transcripts were sequenced, since all the RNA that had been isolated was reverse transcribed. Assay: immunoSEQ multiplex PCR; the TCRdb copy retains only in-frame clones and omits some. Of 350,000 to 450,000 clones listed, less than 15% are singletons. About this clone itself: No antigen is known for it.

Study results and limitations: In comparison with healthy donors, patients had naive, central memory and Treg TCRB repertoires that appeared more similar.

The clonotype originates from a woman between 18 and 29 years old in good health. Sequenced: naive CD4+ T cells from blood. The chain joins TRBV28 to TRBJ1-1; D unresolved. For the CDR3, the DNA is TGTGCCAGCAGCGCCGAGATTGAAGCTTTCTTT. It codes for CASSAEIEAFF.